Each of the 2 T cell receptor beta chains below was sequenced from the same sample in a study of blood T cell repertoires in COVID-19. The protocol was immunoSEQ multiplex PCR, while the TCRdb copy is restricted to in-frame clones and leaves out a portion. Here the sample spans around 450,000 clones, roughly 88% being singletons. Specimen: PBMCs or T cells enriched from blood (not recorded which). Receptor source: a man between 18 and 35 years old who had recovered from COVID-19.

The rearrangement uses TRBV10-3 and TRBJ1-6; 7 positions agree with TRBD1. The CDR3 extends over 16 amino acids. CDR1 and CDR2 from the germline V gene are ENHRY and SYGVKD. With 6 bases clipped from V and 7 bases from J, the junction kept 12 bases outside the gene matches. The CDR3 loop is CAISNDRAGGNSPLHF. The CDR3 coding sequence is TGTGCCATCAGCAACGACAGGGCCGGCGGAAATTCACCCCTCCACTTT.

The chain recombines TRBV11-2 with TRBJ2-1; 7 bases fit TRBD2. The CDR3 runs to 14 residues. Germline trimming cut 5 bases from V and 12 bases from J; bases unmatched to any gene: 13. From germline, CDR1 is SGHAT and CDR2 FQNNGV. Here the CDR3 reads CASSPGTKYLLQFF. The DNA for the CDR3 is TGTGCCAGCAGCCCTGGGACTAAGTACCTTCTGCAGTTCTTC.